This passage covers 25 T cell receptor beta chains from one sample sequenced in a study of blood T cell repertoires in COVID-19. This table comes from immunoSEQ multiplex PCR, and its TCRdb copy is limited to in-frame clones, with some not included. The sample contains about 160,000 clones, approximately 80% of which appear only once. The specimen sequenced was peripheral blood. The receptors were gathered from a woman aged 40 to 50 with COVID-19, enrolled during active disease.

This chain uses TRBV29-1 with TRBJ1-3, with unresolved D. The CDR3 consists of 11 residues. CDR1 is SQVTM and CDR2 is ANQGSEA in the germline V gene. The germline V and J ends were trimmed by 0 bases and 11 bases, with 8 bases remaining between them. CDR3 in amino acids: CSVEDYSAIYF. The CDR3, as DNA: TGCAGCGTTGAAGATTATTCCGCCATATATTTT.

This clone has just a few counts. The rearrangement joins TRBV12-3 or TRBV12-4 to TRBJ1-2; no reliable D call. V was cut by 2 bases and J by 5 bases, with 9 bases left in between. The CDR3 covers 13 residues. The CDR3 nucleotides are TGTGCCAGCAGTTTACCGCGACTATATGGCTACACCTTC. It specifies CASSLPRLYGYTF.

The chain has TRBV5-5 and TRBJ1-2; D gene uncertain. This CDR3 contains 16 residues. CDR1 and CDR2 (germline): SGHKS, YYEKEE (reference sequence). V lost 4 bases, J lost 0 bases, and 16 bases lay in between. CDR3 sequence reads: CASSVRFGTANYGYTF. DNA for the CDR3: TGTGCCAGCAGCGTACGATTTGGTACTGCTAACTATGGCTACACCTTC.

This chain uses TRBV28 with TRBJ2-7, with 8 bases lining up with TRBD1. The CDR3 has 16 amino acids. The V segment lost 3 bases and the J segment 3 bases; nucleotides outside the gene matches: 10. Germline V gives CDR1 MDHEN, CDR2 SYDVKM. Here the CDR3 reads CASSFLATGGYYEQYF. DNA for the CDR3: TGTGCCAGCAGTTTCTTAGCAACAGGGGGGTACTACGAGCAGTACTTC.

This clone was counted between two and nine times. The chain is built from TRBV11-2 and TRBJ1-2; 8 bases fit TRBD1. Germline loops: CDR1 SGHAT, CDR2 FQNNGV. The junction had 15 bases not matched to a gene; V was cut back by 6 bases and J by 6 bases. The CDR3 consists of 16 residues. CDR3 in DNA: TGTGCCAGCAGTTCGAGTCGGACAGGGAAATCGCATGGCTACACCTTC. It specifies CASSSSRTGKSHGYTF.

CDR3 sequence reads: CASSRTGSYGYTF. Written as DNA, the CDR3 is TGTGCCAGCAGCCGGACAGGGTCGTATGGCTACACCTTC. The rearrangement uses TRBV3-1 (or the pseudogene TRBV3-2) and TRBJ1-2, with 8 bases that match TRBD1. Unmatched junction bases numbered 3, after V lost 4 bases and J lost 5 bases. Germline CDR1 reads LGHDT; CDR2 reads YNNKEL (reference sequence). The CDR3 length is 13 residues.

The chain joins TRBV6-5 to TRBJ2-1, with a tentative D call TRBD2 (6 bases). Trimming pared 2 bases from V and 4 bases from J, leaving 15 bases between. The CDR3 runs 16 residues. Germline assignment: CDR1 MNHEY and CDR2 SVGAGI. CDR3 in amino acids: CASSYPAGSPYNEQFF. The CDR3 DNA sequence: TGTGCCAGCAGTTACCCCGCGGGGTCCCCGTACAATGAGCAGTTCTTC.

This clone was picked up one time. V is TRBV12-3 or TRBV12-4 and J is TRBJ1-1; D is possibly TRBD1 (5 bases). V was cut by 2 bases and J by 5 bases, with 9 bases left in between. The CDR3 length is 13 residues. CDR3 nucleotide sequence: TGTGCCAGCAGTTTACAGGGTTCTACTGAAGCTTTCTTT. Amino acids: CASSLQGSTEAFF.

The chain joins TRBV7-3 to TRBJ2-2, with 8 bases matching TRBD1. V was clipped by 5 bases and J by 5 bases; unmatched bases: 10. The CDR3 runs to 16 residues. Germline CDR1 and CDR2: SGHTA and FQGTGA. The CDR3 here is CASSPPGTGPTGELFF. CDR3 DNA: TGTGCCAGCAGCCCCCCCGGGACAGGACCGACCGGGGAGCTGTTTTTT.

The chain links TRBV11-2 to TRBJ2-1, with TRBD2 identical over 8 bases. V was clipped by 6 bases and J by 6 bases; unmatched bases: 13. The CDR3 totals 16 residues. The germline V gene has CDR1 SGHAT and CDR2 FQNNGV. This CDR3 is CASRTTGTSSPNEQFF. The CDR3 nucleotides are TGTGCCAGCAGAACGACCGGGACTAGTTCCCCCAATGAGCAGTTCTTC.

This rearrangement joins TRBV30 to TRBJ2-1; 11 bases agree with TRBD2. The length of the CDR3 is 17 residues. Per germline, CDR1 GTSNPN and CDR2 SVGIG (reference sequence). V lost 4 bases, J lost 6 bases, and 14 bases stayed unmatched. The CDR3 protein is CAWNARTSGSLPNEQFF. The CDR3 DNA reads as TGTGCCTGGAATGCCCGGACTAGCGGGTCTTTACCCAATGAGCAGTTCTTC.

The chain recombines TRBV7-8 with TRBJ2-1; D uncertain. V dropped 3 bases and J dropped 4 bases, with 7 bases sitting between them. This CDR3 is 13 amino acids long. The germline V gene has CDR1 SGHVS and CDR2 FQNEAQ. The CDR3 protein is CASSFAEYNEQFF. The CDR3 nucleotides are TGTGCCAGCAGCTTCGCGGAATACAATGAGCAGTTCTTC. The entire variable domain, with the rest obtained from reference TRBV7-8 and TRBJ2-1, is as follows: GAGVSQSPRYKVAKRGQDVALRCDPISGHVSLFWYQQALGQGPEFLTYFQNEAQLDKSGLPSDRFFAERPEGSVSTLKIQRTQQEDSAVYLCASSFAEYNEQFFGPGTRLTVL.

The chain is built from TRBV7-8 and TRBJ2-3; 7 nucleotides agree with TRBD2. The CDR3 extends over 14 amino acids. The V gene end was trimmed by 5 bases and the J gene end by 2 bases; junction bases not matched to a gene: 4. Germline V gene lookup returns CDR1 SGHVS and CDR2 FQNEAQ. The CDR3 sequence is CASSKSGNTDTQYF. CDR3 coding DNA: TGTGCCAGCAGCAAGAGCGGGAACACAGATACGCAGTATTTT.

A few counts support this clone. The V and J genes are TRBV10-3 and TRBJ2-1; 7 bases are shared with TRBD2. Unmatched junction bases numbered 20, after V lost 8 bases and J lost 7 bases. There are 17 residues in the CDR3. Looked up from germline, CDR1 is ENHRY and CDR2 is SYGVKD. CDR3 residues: CAIGGGRATQSRNEQFF. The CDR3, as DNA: TGTGCCATCGGTGGCGGGAGAGCGACCCAGTCGAGAAATGAGCAGTTCTTC.

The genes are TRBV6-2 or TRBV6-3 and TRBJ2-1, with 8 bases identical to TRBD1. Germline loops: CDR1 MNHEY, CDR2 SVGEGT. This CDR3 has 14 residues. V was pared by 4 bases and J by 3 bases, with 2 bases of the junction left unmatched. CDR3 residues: CASSSGTGYNEQFF. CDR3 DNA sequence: TGTGCCAGCAGTTCCGGGACAGGCTACAATGAGCAGTTCTTC.

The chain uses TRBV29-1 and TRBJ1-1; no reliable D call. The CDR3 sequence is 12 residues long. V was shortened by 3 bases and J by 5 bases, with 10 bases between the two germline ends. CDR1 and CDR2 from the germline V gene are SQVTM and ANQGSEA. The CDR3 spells CSVDPGLTEAFF. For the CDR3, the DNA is TGCAGCGTTGACCCAGGTTTGACTGAAGCTTTCTTT.

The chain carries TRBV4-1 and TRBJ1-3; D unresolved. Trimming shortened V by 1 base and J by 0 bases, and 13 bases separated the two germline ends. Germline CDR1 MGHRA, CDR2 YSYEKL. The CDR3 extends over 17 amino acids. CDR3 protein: CASSQALAGTSGNTIYF. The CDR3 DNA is TGCGCCAGCAGCCAAGCTTTAGCCGGTACCTCTGGAAACACCATATATTTT.

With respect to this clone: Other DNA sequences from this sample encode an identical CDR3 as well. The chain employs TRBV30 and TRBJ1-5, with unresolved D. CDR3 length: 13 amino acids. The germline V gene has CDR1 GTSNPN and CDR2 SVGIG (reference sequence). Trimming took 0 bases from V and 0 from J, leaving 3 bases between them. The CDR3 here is CAWSVYSNQPQHF. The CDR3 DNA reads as TGTGCCTGGAGTGTATATAGCAATCAGCCCCAGCATTTT.

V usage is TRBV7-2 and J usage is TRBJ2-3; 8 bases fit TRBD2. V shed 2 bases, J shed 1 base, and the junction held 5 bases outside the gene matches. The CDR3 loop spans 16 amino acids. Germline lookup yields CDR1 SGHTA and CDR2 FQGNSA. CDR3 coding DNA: TGTGCCAGCAGCTTATCGAGCGGGGGACGCACAGATACGCAGTATTTT. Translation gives CASSLSSGGRTDTQYF.

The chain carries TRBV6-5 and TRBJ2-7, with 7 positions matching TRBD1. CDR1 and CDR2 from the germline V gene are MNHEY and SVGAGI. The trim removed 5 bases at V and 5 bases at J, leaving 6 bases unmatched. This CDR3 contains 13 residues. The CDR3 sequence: CASSQIDRDEQYF. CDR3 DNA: TGTGCCAGCAGTCAAATAGACAGGGACGAGCAGTACTTC.

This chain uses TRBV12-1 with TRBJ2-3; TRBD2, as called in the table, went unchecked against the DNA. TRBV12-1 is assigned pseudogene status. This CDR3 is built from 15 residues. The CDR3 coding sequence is TGTGCCAACTCTCAAGCGGGGGGCTACACAGATACGCAGTATTTT. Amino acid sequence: CANSQAGGYTDTQYF.

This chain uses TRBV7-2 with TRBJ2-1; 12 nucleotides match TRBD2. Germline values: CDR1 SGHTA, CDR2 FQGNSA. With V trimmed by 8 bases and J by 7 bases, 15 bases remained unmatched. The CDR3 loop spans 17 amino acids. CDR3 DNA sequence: TGTGCCAGCGGCATTCTGCCTAGCGGGGGGGGGCTGAATGAGCAGTTCTTC. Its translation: CASGILPSGGGLNEQFF. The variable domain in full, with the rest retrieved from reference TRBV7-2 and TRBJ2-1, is GAGVSQSPSNKVTEKGKDVELRCDPISGHTALYWYRQSLGQGLEFLIYFQGNSAPDKSGLPSDRFSAERTGGSVSTLTIQRTQQEDSAVYLCASGILPSGGGLNEQFFGPGTRLTVL.

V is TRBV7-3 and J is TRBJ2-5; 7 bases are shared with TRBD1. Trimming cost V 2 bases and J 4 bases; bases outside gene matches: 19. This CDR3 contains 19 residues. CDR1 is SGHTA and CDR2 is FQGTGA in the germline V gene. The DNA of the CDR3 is TGTGCCAGCAGCTTATTGACAAAGTCGGAGGACAGGATTAGAGAGACCCAGTACTTC. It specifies CASSLLTKSEDRIRETQYF.

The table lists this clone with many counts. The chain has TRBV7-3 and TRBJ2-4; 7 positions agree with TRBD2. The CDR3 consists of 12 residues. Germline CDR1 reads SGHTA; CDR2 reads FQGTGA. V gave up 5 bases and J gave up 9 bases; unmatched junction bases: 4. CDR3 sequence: CASSQRGGIQYF. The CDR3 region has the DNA TGTGCCAGCAGCCAGCGGGGTGGCATTCAGTACTTC.

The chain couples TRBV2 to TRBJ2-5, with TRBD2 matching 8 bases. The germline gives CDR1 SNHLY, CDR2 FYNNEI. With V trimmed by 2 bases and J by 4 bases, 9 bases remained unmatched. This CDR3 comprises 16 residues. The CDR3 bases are TGTGCCAGCAGTGAAAGCGGGAGTGTGCTGAGAGAGACCCAGTACTTC. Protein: CASSESGSVLRETQYF. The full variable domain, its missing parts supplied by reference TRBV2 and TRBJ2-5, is EPEVTQTPSHQVTQMGQEVILRCVPISNHLYFYWYRQILGQKVEFLVSFYNNEISEKSEIFDDQFSVERPDGSNFTLKIRSTKLEDSAMYFCASSESGSVLRETQYFGPGTRLLVL.